Shown below are 28 T cell receptor beta chains from a single sample sequenced in a study of blood T cell repertoires in COVID-19 (dated by TCRdb to 2020 to 2022). Library construction relied on the immunoSEQ multiplex PCR assay. TCRdb holds this immuneACCESS table with in-frame rearrangements only. Some clones are missing; in checked studies, unresolved V genes explain under half, and the rest has no known cause. Recorded for this sample are 350,000 to 400,000 clones; nearly 90% of them occurred a single time. 1.7% of the sample comes from the top ten. Material for sequencing was PBMCs or T cells enriched from blood (not recorded which). The source is a woman aged 30 to 39 who had recovered from COVID-19.

The genes are TRBV7-9 and TRBJ2-7, with TRBD1 matching over 10 bases. J was trimmed by 3 bases and V by 1 base; bases with no gene match: 6. Germline values: CDR1 SEHNR, CDR2 FQNEAQ (reference sequence). This CDR3 has 16 residues. CDR3 DNA sequence: TGTGCCAGCAGCTTAGTATCCCGGGACAGGGGCTACGAGCAGTACTTC. Its translation: CASSLVSRDRGYEQYF. Combining the CDR3 with reference TRBV7-9 and TRBJ2-7 gives the whole variable domain DTGVSQNPRHKITKRGQNVTFRCDPISEHNRLYWYRQTLGQGPEFLTYFQNEAQLEKSRLLSDRFSAERPKGSFSTLEIQRTEQGDSAMYLCASSLVSRDRGYEQYFGPGTRLTVT.

V is TRBV5-1 and J is TRBJ1-4, with 9 bases that match TRBD1. The CDR3 has 15 amino acids. Germline values: CDR1 SGHRS, CDR2 YFSETQ. V was pared by 5 bases and J by 5 bases, with 7 bases of the junction left unmatched. The CDR3, as DNA: TGCGCCAGCAGACGACAGGGGGACCGAAATGAAAAACTGTTTTTT. Translating it yields CASRRQGDRNEKLFF.

The V gene is TRBV6-5, the J gene TRBJ2-2; possible D gene TRBD1, 5 bases. The CDR3 runs to 15 residues. The V and J ends lost 2 bases and 5 bases respectively, with 12 bases between them. Per germline, CDR1 MNHEY and CDR2 SVGAGI. The CDR3 protein is CASSYRAQGTGELFF. CDR3 in DNA: TGTGCCAGCAGTTACAGGGCTCAGGGAACCGGGGAGCTGTTTTTT.

The V and J genes are TRBV30 and TRBJ2-2; D unclear. Germline lookup yields CDR1 GTSNPN and CDR2 SVGIG (reference sequence). The CDR3 has 14 residues. V was pared by 2 bases and J by 0 bases, with 7 bases between. In DNA, the CDR3 is TGTGCCTGGAGTCTGTTCGCGAACACCGGGGAGCTGTTTTTT. Translation gives CAWSLFANTGELFF.

This clone showed up just once. The chain uses TRBV29-1 and TRBJ2-7, with TRBD1 as a possible D gene (6 bases). The V gene lost 3 bases and the J gene lost 3 bases, with 12 bases spanning the gap. The V gene's germline CDR1 is SQVTM and CDR2 ANQGSEA. CDR3 length equals 13 residues. The CDR3 nucleotides read TGCAGCGTTGACAGGGGAAACGGCTACGAGCAGTACTTC. This gives the protein CSVDRGNGYEQYF.

This clone appeared a single time. The chain joins TRBV3-1 (or the pseudogene TRBV3-2) to TRBJ2-3; D is possibly TRBD2 (5 bases). The V gene's germline CDR1 is LGHDT and CDR2 YNNKEL (reference sequence). Trimming left V 4 bases short and J 1 base short, with 12 bases between. The CDR3 runs 15 residues. This chain's CDR3 is CASSPYPGGTDTQYF. CDR3 sequence (DNA): TGTGCCAGCAGCCCATATCCCGGGGGCACAGATACGCAGTATTTT.

This chain links TRBV4-1 with TRBJ2-7; D remains ambiguous. Trimming took off 0 bases at V and 7 bases at J, with 10 bases between the two ends. The germline CDR1 and CDR2 sequences are MGHRA and YSYEKL. The CDR3 covers 13 residues. The CDR3 region is CASSQDLGWEQYF. Written as DNA, the CDR3 is TGCGCCAGCAGCCAAGATCTCGGGTGGGAGCAGTACTTC.

V usage is TRBV9 and J usage is TRBJ1-2; 7 bases match TRBD1. This CDR3 has 13 residues. CDR1 is SGDLS and CDR2 is YYNGEE in the germline V gene. After removal of 3 bases from V and 7 bases from J, the junction contained 6 bases not matched to a gene. The DNA for the CDR3 is TGTGCCAGCAGCGCTCAAACAGGGGCTGGCTACACCTTC. Translation: CASSAQTGAGYTF.

The chain employs TRBV24-1 and TRBJ2-7; maybe TRBD1 (7 bases). The V and J ends lost 7 bases and 2 bases respectively, with 44 bases between them. CDR3 length equals 24 residues. Germline V gene data show CDR1 as KGHDR and CDR2 as SFDVKD. In DNA form, the CDR3 reads TGTGCCACCAGCCCTTCGGACAGCACATTACCTACGGTGGGGGGACAGCACATTACCTACGAGCAGTACTTC. Translation: CATSPSDSTLPTVGGQHITYEQYF.

The rearrangement uses TRBV29-1 and TRBJ2-2; D might be TRBD1 (6 bases). This CDR3 comprises 14 residues. With 1 base removed from V and 7 bases from J, the gap between germline ends came to 13 bases. Germline assignment: CDR1 SQVTM and CDR2 ANQGSEA. In nucleotides, the CDR3 is TGCAGCGTTGAAGTTACAGGGATGGGCGGGGAGCTGTTTTTT. This gives the protein CSVEVTGMGGELFF.

The chain uses TRBV9 and TRBJ1-3; TRBD1 aligns across 7 bases. Germline CDR1 reads SGDLS; CDR2 reads YYNGEE. V was clipped by 8 bases and J by 3 bases; unmatched bases: 2. This CDR3 spans 12 amino acids. The CDR3 DNA is TGTGCCAGTACAGGGGATGGAAACACCATATATTTT. This translates into CASTGDGNTIYF.

This clone came up a few times. V and J are TRBV7-8 and TRBJ1-2; 7 nucleotides line up with TRBD1. V was clipped by 1 base and J by 3 bases; unmatched bases: 17. Germline V gives CDR1 SGHVS, CDR2 FQNEAQ. The CDR3 contains 19 residues. The CDR3 DNA reads TGTGCCAGCAGCTTAGGAATTGGGAGGCCAGGGGGAATGGACTATGGCTACACCTTC. It codes for CASSLGIGRPGGMDYGYTF.

V and J are TRBV5-1 and TRBJ2-2; D perhaps matches TRBD1 (5 bases). The V end was cut by 0 bases, the J end by 1 base, with 7 bases between. Germline V lookup: CDR1 SGHRS, CDR2 YFSETQ. This CDR3 has 15 amino acids. Here the CDR3 reads CASSLEQGNTGELFF. CDR3 coding DNA: TGCGCCAGCAGCTTGGAGCAGGGGAACACCGGGGAGCTGTTTTTT.

The chain couples TRBV9 to TRBJ1-2, with D possibly being TRBD1 (5 bases). Trimming took off 2 bases at V and 5 bases at J, with 13 bases between the two ends. Germline V gives CDR1 SGDLS, CDR2 YYNGEE. The CDR3 runs to 14 residues. CDR3 DNA: TGTGCCAGCAGCGTCGCAACCGGGGGGTATGGCTACACCTTC. It specifies CASSVATGGYGYTF.

The chain is built from TRBV6-2 or TRBV6-3 and TRBJ2-2; TRBD2 aligns across 7 bases. The CDR3 is made up of 14 amino acids. Germline V gene data show CDR1 as MNHEY and CDR2 as SVGEGT. J lost 6 bases, V lost 6 bases, and 7 bases had no gene match. The CDR3 nucleotides read TGTGCCAGCAGCCGAGGGACTACGGCCGGGGAGCTGTTTTTT. It translates to CASSRGTTAGELFF.

The J gene is TRBJ1-3, the V gene TRBV12-5; the D gene is possibly TRBD1 (6 bases). The germline CDR1 and CDR2 sequences are LGHNT and FRNRAP. This CDR3 contains 14 residues. V lost 1 base to trimming and J lost 4 bases, with 8 bases between them. The CDR3 protein is CASGLGGLGNTIYF. CDR3 nucleotides: TGTGCTAGTGGTTTGGGGGGGCTCGGAAACACCATATATTTT. The full variable domain, rest sourced from reference TRBV12-5 and TRBJ1-3, is DARVTQTPRHKVTEMGQEVTMRCQPILGHNTVFWYRQTMMQGLELLAYFRNRAPLDDSGMPKDRFSAEMPDATLATLKIQPSEPRDSAVYFCASGLGGLGNTIYFGEGSWLTVV.

This chain joins TRBV24-1 and TRBJ1-5; no firm D call. Trimming took 2 bases from V and 3 from J, leaving 4 bases between them. Germline assignment: CDR1 KGHDR and CDR2 SFDVKD. This CDR3 has 13 residues. The CDR3 loop reads CATSDSVNQPQHF. CDR3 bases: TGTGCCACCAGTGATTCTGTCAATCAGCCCCAGCATTTT.

This clone was detected only once. The chain couples TRBV7-9 to TRBJ1-4; D is unresolved. V was pared by 5 bases and J by 15 bases, with 19 bases between. The CDR3 runs to 13 residues. CDR1 is SEHNR and CDR2 is FQNEAQ in the germline V gene (reference sequence). The CDR3 sequence: CASSDDILPVVFF. The DNA of the CDR3 is TGTGCCAGCAGCGACGACATTCTACCGGTGGTGTTTTTT.

The chain joins TRBV30 to TRBJ1-1; weak D call: TRBD1 (5 bases). The CDR3 spans 12 residues. V lost 4 bases to trimming and J lost 5 bases, with 11 bases between them. Germline-derived CDR1 and CDR2 are GTSNPN and SVGIG (reference sequence). CDR3 coding DNA: TGTGCCTGGAACAGGATAGGGACTGAAGCTTTCTTT. Protein sequence: CAWNRIGTEAFF.

The chain couples TRBV12-3 or TRBV12-4 to TRBJ1-1; 9 bases agree with TRBD1. This CDR3 has 13 amino acids. J gave up 4 bases and V 6 bases, and 3 bases lay outside the gene matches. This chain's CDR3 is CASRYRGPTEAFF. The CDR3 DNA follows: TGTGCCAGCAGGTACAGGGGGCCCACTGAAGCTTTCTTT.

V is TRBV25-1 and J is TRBJ2-7; D unresolved. The CDR3 extends over 13 amino acids. The germline V and J ends were trimmed by 4 bases and 9 bases, with 16 bases remaining between them. The germline CDR1 and CDR2 sequences are MGHDK and SYGVNS. The DNA for the CDR3 is TGTGCCAGCAGTGCCAGAGGAAGTGTGGGGCAGTACTTC. Its protein product is CASSARGSVGQYF.

This rearrangement joins TRBV9 to TRBJ2-1; 10 bases agree with TRBD2. The CDR3 has 14 amino acids. Losses at the gene ends were 2 bases for V and 5 bases for J; bases not matched to a gene: 1. Germline-derived CDR1 and CDR2 are SGDLS and YYNGEE. The CDR3 sequence: CASSVTSGNNEQFF. CDR3 bases: TGTGCCAGCAGCGTCACTAGCGGGAACAATGAGCAGTTCTTC.

This chain connects TRBV7-9 to TRBJ1-6, with D unresolved. V was cut by 1 base and J by 8 bases, with 12 bases left in between. The germline V gene has CDR1 SEHNR and CDR2 FQNEAQ (reference sequence). The CDR3 is made up of 15 amino acids. The CDR3 region has the DNA TGTGCCAGCAGCTTAGTAGGGAGATCGTATTCACCCCTCCACTTT. Protein sequence: CASSLVGRSYSPLHF.

This clone was seen only a few times. The rearrangement joins TRBV4-3 to TRBJ2-2; possible D gene TRBD1, 6 bases. The CDR3 spans 15 residues. The V end was cut by 5 bases, the J end by 4 bases, with 14 bases between. The germline gives CDR1 LGHNA, CDR2 YSLEER. This CDR3 reads CASSARDTRTGELFF. The DNA for the CDR3 is TGCGCCAGCAGCGCCCGGGACACCCGCACCGGGGAGCTGTTTTTT.

This clone was found once. V is TRBV19 and J is TRBJ2-5; 7 bases align to TRBD1. V dropped 7 bases and J dropped 5; count of bases not matched to a gene: 10. Germline assignment: CDR1 LNHDA and CDR2 SQIVND (reference sequence). The CDR3 consists of 14 residues. The DNA for the CDR3 is TGTGCCAGTACTGAGGGGGCTGGGTATGAGACCCAGTACTTC. Translation: CASTEGAGYETQYF.

V is TRBV28 and J is TRBJ1-6; D remains unclear. This CDR3 region has 16 residues. Per germline, CDR1 MDHEN and CDR2 SYDVKM. Deletions cut 4 bases from V and 0 bases from J, with 10 bases between. CDR3 sequence: CASSWAASSYNSPLHF. For the CDR3, the DNA is TGTGCCAGCAGTTGGGCCGCAAGCTCCTATAATTCACCCCTCCACTTT.

Written as DNA, the CDR3 is TGTGCCAGCAGTTTTCGACAGGGCTATGGCTACACCTTC. Its translation: CASSFRQGYGYTF. The rearrangement links TRBV6-5 to TRBJ1-2; TRBD1 agrees at 7 bases. The V segment lost 4 bases and the J segment 4 bases; nucleotides outside the gene matches: 3. CDR3 length equals 13 residues. The germline gives CDR1 MNHEY, CDR2 SVGAGI.

This chain links TRBV5-1 with TRBJ1-1; a possible D gene is TRBD1 (6 bases). The CDR3 has 16 amino acids. The V end lost 0 bases, the J end lost 4 bases, and 16 bases lay between the germline ends. Germline V gives CDR1 SGHRS, CDR2 YFSETQ. This CDR3 is CASSLDSGVWGTEAFF. The CDR3 DNA is TGCGCCAGCAGCTTGGACTCAGGGGTTTGGGGCACTGAAGCTTTCTTT.